This is a list of T cell receptor beta chains from one sample in a study of blood T cells in healthy people across ages. A single record per CDR3 protein comes from TCRdb applying MiXCR to the 5' RACE reads. The sample shows about 1.4 million distinct CDR3 sequences, approximately 59% of them seen only once. Material: blood. All receptors come from a man aged 18 to 30 in good health. CDR3s include the opening cysteine and the closing phenylalanine or tryptophan. The D gene is left open where the match is weak. Clone size appears in some rows only: once, few, many, or a class for an expanded clone.

abundance | j_gene | v_gene | d_gene | CDR3aa | CDR3nt
NA | TRBJ2-7 | TRBV19 | TRBD1 | CASSMGTGINEQYF | TGTGCCAGTAGTATGGGGACAGGGATCAACGAGCAGTACTTC
NA | TRBJ2-1 | TRBV29-1 | TRBD2 | CSVFSGVKYNEQFF | TGCAGCGTCTTTAGCGGGGTGAAATACAATGAGCAGTTCTTC
few | TRBJ2-7 | TRBV29-1 | TRBD2 | CSVRKREGHEQYF | TGCAGCGTTCGTAAGCGGGAGGGCCACGAGCAGTACTTC
NA | TRBJ2-4 | TRBV28 | TRBD1 | CASSLGTVLAKNIQYF | TGTGCCAGCAGTTTGGGGACAGTCTTAGCCAAAAACATTCAGTACTTC
few | TRBJ1-5 | TRBV2 | NA | CASSEFGWNQPQHF | TGTGCCAGCAGTGAATTTGGTTGGAATCAGCCCCAGCATTTT
NA | TRBJ1-2 | TRBV6-2/TRBV6-3 | NA | CASSYRGKVYGYTF | TGTGCCAGCAGTTACCGCGGGAAGGTCTATGGCTACACCTTC
NA | TRBJ1-2 | TRBV6-5 | TRBD1 | CASSYRTGRANYGYTF | TGTGCCAGCAGTTACCGGACAGGGCGAGCTAACTATGGCTACACCTTC
NA | TRBJ1-1 | TRBV5-1 | NA | CASSSPNDNTEAFF | TGCGCCAGCAGCTCCCCCAACGATAACACTGAAGCTTTCTTT
NA | TRBJ2-1 | TRBV5-1 | NA | CASSLDVRGRLYEQFF | TGCGCCAGCAGCTTGGATGTTCGGGGGAGGCTCTATGAGCAGTTCTTC
once | TRBJ2-7 | TRBV9 | TRBD2 | CASSRLAVLSYEQYF | TGTGCCAGCAGCAGACTAGCGGTCCTCTCCTACGAGCAGTACTTC
NA | TRBJ2-7 | TRBV20-1 | TRBD2 | CSARDLALAGFSYEQYF | TGCAGTGCTAGAGATCTGGCACTAGCGGGATTCTCCTACGAGCAGTACTTC
few | TRBJ2-7 | TRBV27 | TRBD2 | CASSRSGSNEQYF | TGTGCCAGCAGCAGGAGCGGGAGCAATGAGCAGTACTTC
few | TRBJ2-3 | TRBV4-1 | TRBD1 | CASSQPLLGQGAGDTQYF | TGCGCCAGCAGCCAACCTCTCTTGGGACAGGGGGCGGGAGATACGCAGTATTTT
NA | TRBJ2-3 | TRBV15 | NA | CATSRVPTDTQYF | TGTGCCACCAGCAGAGTCCCCACAGATACGCAGTATTTT
NA | TRBJ1-2 | TRBV9 | NA | CASDDGLDGYTF | TGTGCCAGCGATGACGGCCTCGATGGCTACACCTTC
NA | TRBJ2-1 | TRBV7-6 | NA | CASSLVRDLNEQFF | TGTGCCAGCAGCTTAGTCCGGGATCTTAATGAGCAGTTCTTC
NA | TRBJ2-7 | TRBV4-1 | TRBD1 | CASSHMAGQGEYEQYF | TGCGCCAGCAGCCATATGGCGGGACAGGGGGAATACGAGCAGTACTTC
NA | TRBJ2-7 | TRBV20-1 | NA | CSASTGTQGEQYF | TGCAGTGCTTCGACCGGGACCCAAGGCGAGCAGTACTTC
few | TRBJ2-6 | TRBV18 | TRBD1 | CASSSRDRGAGANVLTF | TGTGCCAGCTCGTCCCGGGACAGGGGTGCTGGGGCCAACGTCCTGACTTTC
NA | TRBJ2-5 | TRBV4-2 | TRBD2 | CASSLTSGGASETQYF | TGTGCCAGCAGCCTGACTAGCGGGGGGGCTTCAGAGACCCAGTACTTC
few | TRBJ1-2 | TRBV12-3/TRBV12-4 | NA | CASSFGLGYTF | TGTGCCAGCAGTTTCGGTTTGGGCTACACCTTC
NA | TRBJ2-7 | TRBV6-1 | NA | CASTRPGVTYNEQYF | TGTGCCAGCACCCGACCAGGGGTCACCTACAATGAGCAGTACTTC
NA | TRBJ1-6 | TRBV25-1 | NA | CASSDYRTGTPLHF | TGTGCCAGCAGTGACTATAGGACGGGGACGCCCCTCCACTTT